One and the same sample provided the 30 T cell receptor beta chains below, sequenced in a study of blood T cell repertoires in COVID-19. This table comes from immunoSEQ multiplex PCR, and its TCRdb copy is limited to in-frame clones, with some not included. The sample holds around 370,000 clones, 88% seen once. Sequencing was performed on PBMCs or T cells enriched from blood (not recorded which). The origin of the receptors is a woman between 18 and 29 years old who had recovered from COVID-19.

The chain employs TRBV5-1 and TRBJ1-3, with 7 bases aligning to TRBD1. J lost 4 bases, V lost 1 base, and 8 bases had no gene match. The CDR3 loop spans 16 amino acids. Germline CDR1 reads SGHRS; CDR2 reads YFSETQ. The CDR3 here is CASSLSQGREGNTIYF. CDR3 nucleotide sequence: TGCGCCAGCAGCTTGTCACAGGGGAGAGAGGGAAACACCATATATTTT.

The rearrangement uses TRBV14 and TRBJ2-7; 7 nucleotides agree with TRBD1. Looked up from germline, CDR1 is SGHDN and CDR2 is FVKESK. The CDR3 has 14 residues. Trimming removed 0 bases from V and 4 bases from J; junction bases left unmatched: 3. CDR3 loop: CASSQDYRGYEQYF. The CDR3 DNA reads as TGTGCCAGCAGCCAAGATTACAGGGGATACGAGCAGTACTTC.

The rearrangement joins TRBV2 to TRBJ2-7; D is uncertain. Per the germline V gene, CDR1 is SNHLY and CDR2 is FYNNEI. The CDR3 is 13 residues long. V was shortened by 8 bases and J by 2 bases, with 13 bases between the two germline ends. The CDR3 sequence is CASFDSDTYEQYF. The CDR3 DNA follows: TGTGCCAGCTTCGATTCCGACACCTACGAGCAGTACTTC. Using reference TRBV2 and TRBJ2-7 for the parts outside the CDR3, the full variable domain is EPEVTQTPSHQVTQMGQEVILRCVPISNHLYFYWYRQILGQKVEFLVSFYNNEISEKSEIFDDQFSVERPDGSNFTLKIRSTKLEDSAMYFCASFDSDTYEQYFGPGTRLTVT.

The gene calls are TRBV4-2 and TRBJ1-2; D is possibly TRBD1 (5 bases). The V end was cut by 0 bases, the J end by 3 bases, with 23 bases between. Germline values: CDR1 LGHNA, CDR2 YNFKEQ. The CDR3 has 19 residues. The CDR3 DNA follows: TGTGCCAGCAGCCAAGATACAACGCCGGGGGGTCGGCGGGACTATGGCTACACCTTC. It specifies CASSQDTTPGGRRDYGYTF.

The chain uses TRBV12-3 or TRBV12-4 and TRBJ2-1; D unresolved. The CDR3 loop spans 11 amino acids. The V end lost 6 bases, the J end lost 4 bases, and 4 bases lay between the germline ends. The CDR3 region is CASRRYNEQFF. The CDR3 DNA reads as TGTGCCAGCAGACGGTACAATGAGCAGTTCTTC.

A single count supports this clone. The chain couples TRBV3-1 (or the pseudogene TRBV3-2) to TRBJ1-2; 10 bases map to TRBD1. V dropped 4 bases and J dropped 7; count of bases not matched to a gene: 6. The CDR3 consists of 14 residues. CDR1 LGHDT and CDR2 YNNKEL come from the germline V gene (reference sequence). CDR3 sequence reads: CASSPRQGAGGYTF. The CDR3 DNA follows: TGTGCCAGCAGCCCCAGACAGGGGGCGGGTGGCTACACCTTC.

CDR3 DNA sequence: TGTGCCAGCAGTGTTTTATGGGACAGGGGCAATCAGCCCCAGCATTTT. Translation gives CASSVLWDRGNQPQHF. The gene calls are TRBV28 and TRBJ1-5; 9 bases are a match to TRBD1. This CDR3 has 16 residues. Germline loops: CDR1 MDHEN, CDR2 SYDVKM. The V segment lost 5 bases and the J segment 2 bases; nucleotides outside the gene matches: 7.

The chain is built from TRBV28 and TRBJ2-7, with TRBD1 matching over 9 bases. This CDR3 contains 16 residues. Germline CDR1 reads MDHEN; CDR2 reads SYDVKM. V trimming: 3 bases; J trimming: 4 bases; junction bases outside the gene matches: 10. CDR3 amino acids: CASSLGRDRDWYEQYF. In nucleotides, the CDR3 is TGTGCCAGCAGTTTGGGACGGGACAGGGATTGGTACGAGCAGTACTTC.

The chain joins TRBV5-1 to TRBJ2-3, with D possibly TRBD2 on 6 matching bases. V gave up 4 bases and J gave up 0 bases, with 15 bases separating them. The CDR3 runs to 16 residues. CDR1 is SGHRS, CDR2 YFSETQ, per germline. The CDR3 nucleotides read TGCGCCAGCAGCCCGGAGCGGGTGCTAAGCACAGATACGCAGTATTTT. Its translation is CASSPERVLSTDTQYF. The full variable domain, completed using reference TRBV5-1 and TRBJ2-3, is KAGVTQTPRYLIKTRGQQVTLSCSPISGHRSVSWYQQTPGQGLQFLFEYFSETQRNKGNFPGRFSGRQFSNSRSEMNVSTLELGDSALYLCASSPERVLSTDTQYFGPGTRLTVL.

This chain joins TRBV3-1 (or the pseudogene TRBV3-2) and TRBJ1-1; a weak D match, TRBD1 (6 bases). Trimming removed 7 bases from V and 4 bases from J, with 16 bases in between. Germline loops: CDR1 LGHDT, CDR2 YNNKEL (reference sequence). CDR3 length: 14 residues. CDR3 sequence (DNA): TGTGCCAGCAACCCAACAGGGAGGGGCACTGAAGCTTTCTTT. Residues: CASNPTGRGTEAFF.

This clone was seen a single time. The rearrangement joins TRBV7-9 to TRBJ2-2, with D possibly being TRBD1 (6 bases). Germline CDR1 reads SEHNR; CDR2 reads FQNEAQ (reference sequence). V lost 4 bases and J 6 bases, leaving 18 bases between the germline ends. The CDR3 loop spans 16 amino acids. The CDR3 here is CASSSTTGPLAGELFF. CDR3 sequence (DNA): TGTGCCAGCAGCTCAACGACAGGCCCTTTGGCCGGGGAGCTGTTTTTT.

This clone was seen a handful of times. The rearrangement joins TRBV5-4 to TRBJ2-1, with TRBD2 matching over 8 bases. Germline V gene sequence: CDR1 SGHNT, CDR2 YYREEE (reference sequence). V shed 4 bases, J shed 7 bases, and the junction held 10 bases outside the gene matches. This CDR3 contains 15 residues. This chain's CDR3 is CASSPPSGGGNEQFF. The CDR3 nucleotides are TGTGCCAGCAGCCCCCCCTCGGGGGGGGGAAATGAGCAGTTCTTC.

This clone turned up a few times. This chain links TRBV27 with TRBJ1-5; maybe TRBD1 (6 bases). Germline CDR1 reads MNHEY; CDR2 reads SMNVEV (reference sequence). V lost 0 bases and J 0 bases, leaving 9 bases between the germline ends. CDR3 length equals 16 residues. The chain's CDR3 is CASSLSGTNSNQPQHF. The DNA of the CDR3 is TGTGCCAGCAGTTTATCCGGGACAAATAGCAATCAGCCCCAGCATTTT.

V gene TRBV4-1 combines with J gene TRBJ2-2; no definite D call. The CDR3 is 16 amino acids. In germline, CDR1 is MGHRA, CDR2 YSYEKL. V gave up 0 bases and J gave up 7 bases, with 15 bases separating them. The CDR3 region has the DNA TGCGCCAGCAGCCAAGATATGGCAGTTCTCGACGGGGAGCTGTTTTTT. It specifies CASSQDMAVLDGELFF.

The V call is TRBV11-2, the J call TRBJ2-7; 7 positions match TRBD1. The CDR3 sequence is 16 residues long. The germline gives CDR1 SGHAT, CDR2 FQNNGV. V trimming: 0 bases; J trimming: 5 bases; junction bases outside the gene matches: 10. DNA of the CDR3: TGTGCCAGCAGCTTAGACGGCCGACAGGGCAGCAACGAGCAGTACTTC. Its translation is CASSLDGRQGSNEQYF.

This clone was recorded only once. CDR3 nucleotides: TGTGCCAGCAGCTCCCGGGACTCGGGAGCCAATCAGCCCCAGCATTTT. Amino acids: CASSSRDSGANQPQHF. The chain couples TRBV7-2 to TRBJ1-5; tentatively, D is TRBD1 (5 bases). The germline V and J ends were trimmed by 4 bases and 3 bases, with 16 bases remaining between them. Germline V gives CDR1 SGHTA, CDR2 FQGNSA. This CDR3 has 16 residues. Using reference TRBV7-2 and TRBJ1-5 for the parts outside the CDR3, the full variable domain is GAGVSQSPSNKVTEKGKDVELRCDPISGHTALYWYRQSLGQGLEFLIYFQGNSAPDKSGLPSDRFSAERTGGSVSTLTIQRTQQEDSAVYLCASSSRDSGANQPQHFGDGTRLSIL.

This clone was seen once. The V and J genes are TRBV6-6 and TRBJ2-1, with TRBD2 identical over 11 bases. Germline CDR1 reads MNHNY; CDR2 reads SVGAGI (reference sequence). V lost 6 bases to trimming and J lost 7 bases; unmatched junction nucleotides: 26. CDR3 length: 21 amino acids. The CDR3 here is CASSGLALAGGGRKLGNEQFF. The CDR3 region has the DNA TGTGCCAGCAGCGGTCTCGCCCTAGCGGGGGGCGGTAGGAAATTAGGAAATGAGCAGTTCTTC.

The chain combines TRBV5-6 with TRBJ2-7; TRBD2 matches at 8 bases. J lost 3 bases, V lost 4 bases, and 21 bases had no gene match. Germline CDR1 SGHDT, CDR2 YYEEEE. This CDR3 spans 19 amino acids. The CDR3 protein is CASSARGAKTPLPLYEQYF. The CDR3 DNA reads as TGTGCCAGCAGCGCGCGGGGGGCTAAGACTCCTCTCCCCCTCTACGAGCAGTACTTC.

The chain combines TRBV27 with TRBJ1-2, with 9 bases matching TRBD1. The CDR3 extends over 14 amino acids. The germline V gene has CDR1 MNHEY and CDR2 SMNVEV (reference sequence). Trimming took 5 bases from V and 8 from J; bases not matched to a gene: 9. CDR3 sequence: CASSPWTGEGGYTF. In nucleotides, the CDR3 is TGTGCCAGCAGTCCCTGGACAGGGGAGGGCGGCTACACCTTC.

The rearrangement uses TRBV18 and TRBJ2-2; the match to TRBD1 covers 7 bases. The CDR3 is 15 amino acids. CDR1 and CDR2 (germline): KGHSH, LQKENI. V was pared by 1 base and J by 6 bases, with 5 bases of the junction left unmatched. The CDR3 DNA reads as TGTGCCAGCTCACCACGACAGGGATTGGCCGGGGAGCTGTTTTTT. Translating it yields CASSPRQGLAGELFF.

This sequence joins TRBV7-3 and TRBJ2-2, with 7 bases that match TRBD1. CDR3 length equals 15 residues. V lost 4 bases and J lost 3; bases outside the gene matches: 5. The germline CDR1 and CDR2 sequences are SGHTA and FQGTGA. The CDR3 DNA reads TGTGCCAGCAGCTCACACACAGGGGACACCGGGGAGCTGTTTTTT. Residues: CASSSHTGDTGELFF.

The rearrangement joins TRBV9 to TRBJ1-5, with D perhaps TRBD1 (5 bases). The germline CDR1 and CDR2 sequences are SGDLS and YYNGEE. The CDR3 sequence is 16 residues long. V was cut by 0 bases and J by 0 bases, with 10 bases left in between. The CDR3 nucleotides read TGTGCCAGCAGCGTAGGGCTGGGGGGTAGCAATCAGCCCCAGCATTTT. Its translation is CASSVGLGGSNQPQHF. Complete variable domain (other parts from reference TRBV9 and TRBJ1-5): DSGVTQTPKHLITATGQRVTLRCSPRSGDLSVYWYQQSLDQGLQFLIQYYNGEERAKGNILERFSAQQFPDLHSELNLSSLELGDSALYFCASSVGLGGSNQPQHFGDGTRLSIL.

The chain joins TRBV5-1 to TRBJ2-3; D gene unclear. CDR1 SGHRS and CDR2 YFSETQ come from the germline V gene. The length of the CDR3 is 16 residues. The V gene lost 1 base and the J gene lost 1 base, with 13 bases spanning the gap. CDR3 region: CASSLNGDSGTDTQYF. The CDR3 DNA sequence: TGCGCCAGCAGCTTGAATGGCGACTCAGGCACAGATACGCAGTATTTT.

This clone has a single count. The chain employs TRBV7-2 and TRBJ1-5, with TRBD1 identical over 10 bases. Germline CDR1 and CDR2: SGHTA and FQGNSA. V was clipped by 5 bases and J by 7 bases; unmatched bases: 5. The CDR3 is 14 residues long. The CDR3 DNA reads TGTGCCAGCAGCCCCGGACAGGGGGTCCAGCCCCAGCATTTT. Translation gives CASSPGQGVQPQHF. The full variable domain, in which reference TRBV7-2 and TRBJ1-5 provide the parts outside the CDR3, is GAGVSQSPSNKVTEKGKDVELRCDPISGHTALYWYRQSLGQGLEFLIYFQGNSAPDKSGLPSDRFSAERTGGSVSTLTIQRTQQEDSAVYLCASSPGQGVQPQHFGDGTRLSIL.

The chain combines TRBV27 with TRBJ2-5, with 11 bases identical to TRBD1. Trimming took 5 bases from V and 5 from J; bases not matched to a gene: 7. This CDR3 contains 15 residues. CDR1 is MNHEY and CDR2 is SMNVEV in the germline V gene (reference sequence). The CDR3 protein is CASSLRTGGWETQYF. The CDR3 region has the DNA TGTGCCAGCAGTCTCAGGACAGGGGGCTGGGAGACCCAGTACTTC.

The V gene is TRBV4-2, the J gene TRBJ2-5, with a tentative D call TRBD2 (6 bases). V gave up 1 base and J gave up 7 bases, with 19 bases separating them. Germline CDR1 and CDR2: LGHNA and YNFKEQ. The CDR3 totals 16 residues. The DNA of the CDR3 is TGTGCCAGCAGCCAAGTGGGGACTCCCAGGGATGTGACCCAGTACTTC. Translating gives CASSQVGTPRDVTQYF.

Points on this clone: Additional DNA sequences in this sample encode the identical CDR3. This sequence joins TRBV30 and TRBJ2-7; possible D gene TRBD2, 5 bases. Trimming cost V 0 bases and J 3 bases, with 9 bases left between them. There are 13 residues in the CDR3. Germline CDR1 is GTSNPN and CDR2 is SVGIG (reference sequence). This CDR3 is CAWSVGGGYEQYF. The CDR3 bases are TGTGCCTGGAGTGTAGGAGGAGGCTACGAGCAGTACTTC. Drawing the rest from reference TRBV30 and TRBJ2-7, the complete variable domain is SQTIHQWPATLVQPVGSPLSLECTVEGTSNPNLYWYRQAAGRGLQLLFYSVGIGQISSEVPQNLSASRPQDRQFILSSKKLLLSDSGFYLCAWSVGGGYEQYFGPGTRLTVT.

The chain couples TRBV15 to TRBJ1-1, with TRBD1 identical over 7 bases. Per germline, CDR1 LNHNV and CDR2 YYDKDF (reference sequence). The CDR3 extends over 14 amino acids. V trimming: 4 bases; J trimming: 5 bases; junction bases outside the gene matches: 7. The CDR3 loop reads CATSTRTGRTEAFF. In DNA form, the CDR3 reads TGTGCCACCAGCACTCGGACAGGAAGGACTGAAGCTTTCTTT. Using reference TRBV15 and TRBJ1-1 for the parts outside the CDR3, the full variable domain is DAMVIQNPRYQVTQFGKPVTLSCSQTLNHNVMYWYQQKSSQAPKLLFHYYDKDFNNEADTPDNFQSRRPNTSFCFLDIRSPGLGDTAMYLCATSTRTGRTEAFFGQGTRLTVV.

CDR3 sequence: CASSRGRTYEQYF. DNA of the CDR3: TGTGCCAGCAGTCGGGGGAGGACCTACGAGCAGTACTTC. J is TRBJ2-7 and V is TRBV27; possible D gene TRBD2, 6 bases. The germline V gene encodes CDR1 MNHEY and CDR2 SMNVEV (reference sequence). The V and J ends lost 5 bases and 2 bases respectively, with 10 bases between them. The CDR3 extends over 13 amino acids.

The V and J genes are TRBV28 and TRBJ2-7, with D possibly being TRBD2 (6 bases). Germline CDR1 reads MDHEN; CDR2 reads SYDVKM. The CDR3 has 15 amino acids. The ends were cut back, 1 base at V and 1 base at J, with 11 bases in the middle. The CDR3 DNA sequence: TGTGCCAGCAGTTTATCCGGGGGACCTTCCTACGAGCAGTACTTC. The encoded protein is CASSLSGGPSYEQYF.